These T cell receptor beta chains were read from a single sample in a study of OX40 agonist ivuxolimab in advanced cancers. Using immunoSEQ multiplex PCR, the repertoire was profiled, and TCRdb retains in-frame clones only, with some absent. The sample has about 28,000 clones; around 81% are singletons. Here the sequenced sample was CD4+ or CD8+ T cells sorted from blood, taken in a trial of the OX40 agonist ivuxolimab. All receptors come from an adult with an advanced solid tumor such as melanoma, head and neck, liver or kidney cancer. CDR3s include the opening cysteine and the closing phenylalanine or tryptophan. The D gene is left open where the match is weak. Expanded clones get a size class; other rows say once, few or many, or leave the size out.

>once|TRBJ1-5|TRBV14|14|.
CASSQGGIGQPQHF
TGTGCCAGCAGCCAAGGGGGGATCGGCCAGCCCCAGCATTTT
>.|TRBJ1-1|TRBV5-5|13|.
CASSLSGKTEAFF
TGTGCCAGCAGCTTGTCAGGGAAAACTGAAGCTTTCTTT
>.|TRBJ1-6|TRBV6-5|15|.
CASSYSRGLNSPLHF
TGTGCCAGCAGTTACTCGCGGGGGTTAAATTCACCCCTCCACTTT
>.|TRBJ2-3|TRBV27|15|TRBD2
CASSDLAGGTDTQYF
TGTGCCAGCAGTGATTTAGCGGGAGGAACAGATACGCAGTATTTT
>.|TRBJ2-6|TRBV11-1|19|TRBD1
CASSLGAGGFVSGANVLTF
TGTGCCAGCAGCTTAGGGGCAGGGGGCTTCGTGTCTGGGGCCAACGTCCTGACTTTC
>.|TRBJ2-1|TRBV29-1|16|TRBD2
CSVEEVRAGGYNEQFF
TGCAGCGTTGAAGAGGTAAGGGCGGGAGGATACAATGAGCAGTTCTTC
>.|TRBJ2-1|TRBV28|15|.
CACTLDTTPYNEQFF
TGTGCCTGCACCCTTGACACAACCCCCTACAATGAGCAGTTCTTC
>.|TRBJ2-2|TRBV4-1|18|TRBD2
CASSPHRGGTLNTGELFF
TGCGCCAGCAGCCCGCACCGGGGGGGGACACTTAACACCGGGGAGCTGTTTTTT
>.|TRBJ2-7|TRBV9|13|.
CASSVDGSYEQYF
TGTGCCAGCAGCGTAGACGGCTCCTACGAGCAGTACTTC
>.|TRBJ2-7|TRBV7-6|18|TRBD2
CASSLGLRREGQFYEQYF
TGTGCCAGCAGCTTAGGGCTGAGGCGGGAGGGCCAGTTCTACGAGCAGTACTTC
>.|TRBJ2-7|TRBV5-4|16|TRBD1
CASSVRDRVSGGEQYF
TGTGCCAGCAGCGTCCGGGACAGGGTGTCGGGCGGCGAGCAGTACTTC
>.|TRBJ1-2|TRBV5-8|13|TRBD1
CASRIQGHYGYTF
TGTGCCAGCAGAATACAGGGGCACTATGGCTACACCTTC
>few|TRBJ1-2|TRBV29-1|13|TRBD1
CSVLPTGNYGYTF
TGCAGCGTCCTCCCGACAGGGAACTATGGCTACACCTTC
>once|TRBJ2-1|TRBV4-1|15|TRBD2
CASSQDWPSGNEQFF
TGCGCCAGCAGCCAAGATTGGCCTAGCGGGAATGAGCAGTTCTTC
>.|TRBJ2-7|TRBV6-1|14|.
CASRGGTFSYEQYF
TGTGCCAGCAGGGGCGGGACCTTCTCCTACGAGCAGTACTTC
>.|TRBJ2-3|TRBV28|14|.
CASSLWTQTDTQYF
TGTGCCAGCAGTTTATGGACCCAGACCGATACGCAGTATTTT
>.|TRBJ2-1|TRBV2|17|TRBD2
CASSDPLAGLRDNEQFF
TGTGCCAGCAGTGATCCTCTAGCGGGACTGCGAGACAATGAGCAGTTCTTC
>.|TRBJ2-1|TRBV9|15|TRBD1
CASSDPGQGANEQFF
TGTGCCAGCAGCGATCCGGGACAGGGGGCGAATGAGCAGTTCTTC
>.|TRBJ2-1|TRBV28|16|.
CASSPATGSSYNEQFF
TGTGCCAGCAGTCCCGCCACGGGGAGCTCCTACAATGAGCAGTTCTTC
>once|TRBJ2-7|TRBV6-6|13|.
CASSYKGGYEQYF
TGTGCCAGCAGTTACAAAGGGGGCTACGAGCAGTACTTC
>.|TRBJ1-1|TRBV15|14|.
CATSRDRGWTEAFF
TGTGCCACCAGCAGAGATCGGGGTTGGACTGAAGCTTTCTTT
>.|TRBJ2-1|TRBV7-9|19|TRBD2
CASSRGLAGVPPEVDEQFF
TGTGCCAGCAGCCGGGGACTAGCGGGAGTCCCACCCGAGGTCGATGAGCAGTTCTTC
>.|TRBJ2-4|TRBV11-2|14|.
CASGRFGELNIQYF
TGTGCCAGCGGACGATTCGGCGAGCTCAACATTCAGTACTTC
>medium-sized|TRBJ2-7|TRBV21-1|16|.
CASSREGQVNSYEQYF
TGTGCCAGCAGCCGCGAGGGACAGGTTAACTCCTACGAGCAGTACTTC
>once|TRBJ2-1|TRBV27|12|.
CASSFGMNEQFF
TGTGCCAGCAGTTTTGGTATGAATGAGCAGTTCTTC